This is a list of T cell receptor beta chains from one sample in a study of CD8+ T cells in alopecia areata. Measured with immunoSEQ multiplex PCR; TCRdb has only the in-frame clones, and not every one. The sample gives about 130,000 clones, 50% to 60% of which show up once; under 5% is in the top ten. The sample here was CD4+ T cells sorted from blood, taken at week 0. These receptors all stem from a human donor with alopecia areata. Each CDR3 is given with its conserved first and last residue. The D gene is left open where the match is weak. Size is stated for part of the rows, as once, few or many counts, or as a class when the clone is expanded.

V gene	clone size	J gene	D gene	CDR3 DNA	CDR3 protein
TRBV7-7	-	TRBJ2-5	-	TGTGCCAGCAGCCTTGAAGATTCAGGGACCCAGTACTTC	CASSLEDSGTQYF
TRBV15	-	TRBJ2-2	-	TGTGCCACCAGCGGGAATGGGAACACCGGGGAGCTGTTTTTT	CATSGNGNTGELFF
TRBV5-1	few	TRBJ1-1	-	TGCGCCAGCAGCTTGAACCTCAACACTGAAGCTTTCTTT	CASSLNLNTEAFF
TRBV14	few	TRBJ2-7	-	TGTGCCAGCAGCCCTATTTCACCAAACTACGAGCAGTACTTC	CASSPISPNYEQYF
TRBV7-3	-	TRBJ2-3	-	TGTGCCAGCAGCCCCGTAGGGACAGATACGCAGTATTTT	CASSPVGTDTQYF
TRBV14	-	TRBJ2-2	-	TGTGCCAGCAGCCAACCAGCCACGCATACCGGGGAGCTGTTTTTT	CASSQPATHTGELFF
TRBV7-9	-	TRBJ2-1	-	TGTGCCAGCAGCCTCTGGACCGACGAGCAGTTCTTC	CASSLWTDEQFF
TRBV5-4	-	TRBJ2-1	TRBD2	TGTGCCAGCAGCTGGACTAGCGGCTACAATGAGCAGTTCTTC	CASSWTSGYNEQFF
TRBV18	-	TRBJ1-2	-	TGTGCCAGCTCACAATTGATCCAATCCTATGGCTACACCTTC	CASSQLIQSYGYTF
TRBV5-1	-	TRBJ2-7	-	TGCGCCAGCAGCTCCACAAGCTCCTACGAGCAGTACTTC	CASSSTSSYEQYF
TRBV7-2	-	TRBJ2-1	-	TGTGCCAGCAGCTTAGGCGGCAGCAACAATGAGCAGTTCTTC	CASSLGGSNNEQFF
TRBV4-1	-	TRBJ1-1	TRBD1	TGCGCCAGCAGCCAACCGCGGGACAGGGCAGGAACTGAAGCTTTCTTT	CASSQPRDRAGTEAFF
TRBV7-3	once	TRBJ1-6	TRBD1	TGTGCCAGCAGCTCGGGACAGTGGCCTTCACCCCTCCACTTT	CASSSGQWPSPLHF